Below, 23 T cell receptor beta chains from the same sample are listed, as sequenced in a study of identical twins. TCRdb fed the 5' RACE reads into MiXCR, producing one record per CDR3 protein. This table has 240,000 or so distinct CDR3 sequences, roughly 7% appearing once. This same sample was also part of a study on yellow fever vaccine responses in identical twins.

What was sequenced was memory (CD45RO+) T cells sorted from blood. All receptors come from a woman aged 18-29 years in good health.

This clonotype turned up a few times. The rearrangement joins TRBV12-3 or TRBV12-4 to TRBJ1-5; D gene ambiguous. The length of the CDR3 is 14 residues. With 2 bases removed from V and 4 bases from J, the gap between germline ends came to 9 bases. The CDR3 sequence: CASSLTSRNQPQHF. CDR3 DNA sequence: TGTGCCAGCAGTTTAACATCTAGGAATCAGCCCCAGCATTTT.

This clonotype was seen many times. The chain employs TRBV20-1 and TRBJ1-4; no firm D call. The V end lost 6 bases, the J end lost 12 bases, and 20 bases lay between the germline ends. There are 13 residues in the CDR3. Germline V CDR1 and CDR2: DFQATT, SNEGSKA (reference sequence). The CDR3 region is CSAGGLSNAQLFF. The CDR3 coding sequence is TGCAGTGCCGGCGGGCTCTCTAATGCGCAACTGTTTTTT.

This clonotype has just a few counts. The chain is built from TRBV7-9 and TRBJ2-7; no reliable D call. From germline, CDR1 is SEHNR and CDR2 FQNEAQ (reference sequence). The CDR3 is made up of 12 amino acids. V lost 7 bases and J 6 bases, leaving 13 bases between the germline ends. The CDR3 DNA reads TGTGCCAGCACCGGGTCTGCGGCCGAGCAGTACTTC. It specifies CASTGSAAEQYF.

This clonotype showed up just a few times. The rearrangement joins TRBV5-4 to TRBJ2-7; D possibly matches TRBD1 or TRBD2 (5 bases each). Trimming removed 8 bases at V and 2 bases at J, with 11 bases between. This CDR3 region has 12 residues. Germline V gene lookup returns CDR1 SGHNT and CDR2 YYREEE (reference sequence). The CDR3 loop reads CAREDIAYEQYF. The CDR3, as DNA: TGTGCCAGGGAGGACATTGCCTACGAGCAGTACTTC.

There are a few counts of this clonotype. V usage is TRBV20-1 and J usage is TRBJ2-1, with 9 bases lining up with TRBD1. CDR1 is DFQATT, CDR2 SNEGSKA, per germline (reference sequence). Trimming at V came to 2 bases and at J to 6 bases, leaving 5 bases not matched to a gene. This CDR3 comprises 14 residues. CDR3: CSARKGQGSNEQFF. The CDR3 nucleotides are TGCAGTGCTAGAAAGGGACAGGGTAGCAATGAGCAGTTCTTC.

This clonotype has just a few counts. The chain uses TRBV2 and TRBJ2-3, with D tentatively TRBD1 or TRBD2 (6 bases each). The germline V gene encodes CDR1 SNHLY and CDR2 FYNNEI. The CDR3 has 14 residues. V was cut by 10 bases and J by 0 bases, with 14 bases left in between. The CDR3 nucleotides are TGTGCCATCGGGGGCCCGGTCAGCACAGATACGCAGTATTTT. Residues: CAIGGPVSTDTQYF.

This clonotype showed up many times. The rearrangement links TRBV20-1 to TRBJ2-3; D uncertain. The CDR3 totals 12 residues. Germline assignment: CDR1 DFQATT and CDR2 SNEGSKA (reference sequence). V lost 4 bases and J 5 bases, leaving 10 bases between the germline ends. DNA of the CDR3: TGCAGTGCTAAGACCCAAGGAGATACGCAGTATTTT. Its protein product is CSAKTQGDTQYF.

This chain uses TRBV5-1 with TRBJ2-3; D gene ambiguous. V gave up 0 bases and J gave up 1 base, with 6 bases separating them. CDR1 is SGHRS and CDR2 is YFSETQ in the germline V gene. The CDR3 covers 14 residues. The CDR3 nucleotides read TGCGCCAGCAGCTTGGGCGAGGGCACAGATACGCAGTATTTT. This gives the protein CASSLGEGTDTQYF. The variable domain in full, completed from reference TRBV5-1 and TRBJ2-3, reads KAGVTQTPRYLIKTRGQQVTLSCSPISGHRSVSWYQQTPGQGLQFLFEYFSETQRNKGNFPGRFSGRQFSNSRSEMNVSTLELGDSALYLCASSLGEGTDTQYFGPGTRLTVL.

This sequence joins TRBV5-1 and TRBJ2-4, with TRBD1 identical over 11 bases. Germline loops: CDR1 SGHRS, CDR2 YFSETQ. The CDR3 totals 20 residues. The trim removed 5 bases at V and 0 bases at J, leaving 16 bases unmatched. The CDR3 region is CASRPIPGQGERIAKNIQYF. In nucleotides, the CDR3 is TGCGCCAGCAGACCCATCCCGGGACAGGGGGAGAGGATAGCCAAAAACATTCAGTACTTC.

The chain joins TRBV28 to TRBJ2-7, with a weak D call TRBD2 (6 bases). CDR1 is MDHEN, CDR2 SYDVKM, per germline. The CDR3 has 13 residues. Trimming cost V 10 bases and J 7 bases, with 20 bases left between them. CDR3 in amino acids: CATGLFKFPEQYV. CDR3 nucleotides: TGTGCCACCGGACTATTCAAATTCCCGGAGCAGTACGTC.

The rearrangement uses TRBV15 and TRBJ2-2, with 9 bases matching TRBD2. This CDR3 spans 14 amino acids. V dropped 5 bases and J dropped 6; count of bases not matched to a gene: 4. Germline lookup yields CDR1 LNHNV and CDR2 YYDKDF (reference sequence). This CDR3 is CATSVASGAGELFF. Here the CDR3 DNA reads TGTGCCACCAGCGTTGCTAGCGGGGCCGGGGAGCTGTTTTTT. Full variable domain (outside the CDR3, taken from reference TRBV15 and TRBJ2-2): DAMVIQNPRYQVTQFGKPVTLSCSQTLNHNVMYWYQQKSSQAPKLLFHYYDKDFNNEADTPDNFQSRRPNTSFCFLDIRSPGLGDTAMYLCATSVASGAGELFFGEGSRLTVL.

This clonotype was detected only a few times. The gene calls are TRBV7-2 and TRBJ2-1; 9 positions agree with TRBD2. The length of the CDR3 is 15 residues. Germline values: CDR1 SGHTA, CDR2 FQGNSA. V was clipped by 7 bases and J by 7 bases; unmatched bases: 11. CDR3 amino acids: CASTKMGSGGNEQFF. Here the CDR3 DNA reads TGTGCCAGCACCAAAATGGGTAGCGGGGGTAATGAGCAGTTCTTC.

The chain employs TRBV5-6 and TRBJ2-2; 7 bases line up with TRBD1. The CDR3 consists of 15 residues. Germline CDR1 SGHDT, CDR2 YYEEEE. The J segment lost 5 bases and the V segment lost 3 bases, leaving 7 bases of the junction unmatched. The CDR3 sequence is CASSSSPGGTGELFF. The CDR3, as DNA: TGTGCCAGCAGCTCATCCCCAGGGGGAACCGGGGAGCTGTTTTTT. The whole variable domain, filled in from reference TRBV5-6 and TRBJ2-2, reads DAGVTQSPTHLIKTRGQQVTLRCSPKSGHDTVSWYQQALGQGPQFIFQYYEEEERQRGNFPDRFSGHQFPNYSSELNVNALLLGDSALYLCASSSSPGGTGELFFGEGSRLTVL.

The CDR3 loop reads CASTSGDSSGNTIYF. The CDR3 DNA reads TGTGCCAGCACCTCCGGGGACAGCTCTGGAAACACCATATATTTT. The V and J genes are TRBV7-4 and TRBJ1-3, with 7 bases fitting TRBD1. V shed 7 bases, J shed 0 bases, and the junction held 6 bases outside the gene matches. Germline CDR1 reads SGHVT; CDR2 reads SQSDAQ. CDR3 size: 15 residues.

This clonotype has more than one count but fewer than ten. J is TRBJ2-7 and V is TRBV27; D tentatively fits TRBD1 or TRBD2 (5 bases each). Germline lookup yields CDR1 MNHEY and CDR2 SMNVEV (reference sequence). V lost 8 bases to trimming and J lost 11 bases, with 22 bases between them. This CDR3 is built from 13 residues. The CDR3 bases are TGTGCCAGCCTCCACCGGGACGGCTCCGGGAAGTACTTC. The encoded protein is CASLHRDGSGKYF.

This clonotype was seen ten or more times. V gene TRBV6-4 combines with J gene TRBJ2-3; D remains unclear. CDR3 length equals 14 residues. Trimming removed 1 base from V and 1 base from J, with 6 bases in between. In germline, CDR1 is MRHNA, CDR2 SNTAGT. This CDR3 is CASSDYDGTDTQYF. CDR3 in DNA: TGTGCCAGCAGTGACTACGATGGCACAGATACGCAGTATTTT.

The chain uses TRBV2 and TRBJ2-3, with unresolved D. Germline-derived CDR1 and CDR2 are SNHLY and FYNNEI. This CDR3 comprises 14 residues. Deletions cut 3 bases from V and 2 bases from J, with 9 bases between. CDR3 region: CASSDETHTDTQYF. CDR3 bases: TGTGCCAGCAGTGATGAGACTCACACAGATACGCAGTATTTT.

The V call is TRBV28, the J call TRBJ1-5, with a weak D call TRBD1 (5 bases). Germline V gene data show CDR1 as MDHEN and CDR2 as SYDVKM. V dropped 6 bases and J dropped 3 bases, with 9 bases sitting between them. The length of the CDR3 is 13 residues. The CDR3 region is CASRTDLNQPQHF. CDR3 nucleotides: TGTGCCAGCAGGACAGACCTCAATCAGCCCCAGCATTTT. Combining the CDR3 with reference TRBV28 and TRBJ1-5 gives the whole variable domain DVKVTQSSRYLVKRTGEKVFLECVQDMDHENMFWYRQDPGLGLRLIYFSYDVKMKEKGDIPEGYSVSREKKERFSLILESASTNQTSMYLCASRTDLNQPQHFGDGTRLSIL.

This clonotype was seen a few times. The J gene is TRBJ2-5, the V gene TRBV28, with D hard to call. The length of the CDR3 is 12 residues. Germline V gene data show CDR1 as MDHEN and CDR2 as SYDVKM. Trimming shortened V by 6 bases and J by 4 bases, and 9 bases separated the two germline ends. In DNA, the CDR3 is TGTGCCAGCAGACCCTGGGGAGAGACCCAGTACTTC. Its protein is CASRPWGETQYF.

V is TRBV11-2 and J is TRBJ2-1, with D possibly matching TRBD1 (6 bases). CDR1 and CDR2 (germline): SGHAT, FQNNGV. This CDR3 spans 14 amino acids. V lost 5 bases and J lost 1, with 9 bases in between. The CDR3 DNA reads as TGTGCCAGCAGCGTTCAGGGGTCCTACAATGAGCAGTTCTTC. Its translation: CASSVQGSYNEQFF.

This chain links TRBV28 with TRBJ2-1; either TRBD1 or TRBD2 may supply D (6 bases each). Between the trimmed V and J ends, which lost 6 bases and 5 bases, there was a span of 17 bases. This CDR3 spans 15 amino acids. Germline V gene data show CDR1 as MDHEN and CDR2 as SYDVKM. The CDR3 coding sequence is TGTGCCAGCAGAAAGGGGGGAGACGACAACAATGAGCAGTTCTTC. It specifies CASRKGGDDNNEQFF.

This clonotype was seen a handful of times. This chain joins TRBV19 and TRBJ2-2, with 9 bases that match TRBD1. V lost 5 bases and J lost 5; bases outside the gene matches: 3. CDR1 LNHDA and CDR2 SQIVND come from the germline V gene (reference sequence). The CDR3 runs 14 residues. CDR3: CASSYRGQTGELFF. The DNA for the CDR3 is TGTGCCAGTAGTTACAGGGGGCAGACCGGGGAGCTGTTTTTT.

J is TRBJ2-3 and V is TRBV20-1; D remains unclear. Germline V lookup: CDR1 DFQATT, CDR2 SNEGSKA (reference sequence). The V end lost 0 bases, the J end lost 7 bases, and 17 bases lay between the germline ends. The CDR3 is made up of 15 amino acids. CDR3 nucleotide sequence: TGCAGTGCTAGAGATAACGAATCCCCGAGAAATACGCAGTATTTT. Its protein is CSARDNESPRNTQYF.